This entry lists 22 T cell receptor beta chains sequenced from one sample in a study of blood T cell repertoires in COVID-19. Assay: immunoSEQ multiplex PCR; the TCRdb copy retains only in-frame clones and omits some. Among tens of thousands of clones, more than 70% were seen once, and the ten largest hold more than 50%. What was sequenced was peripheral blood. The receptors come from a man between 70 and 80 years old with acute or convalescent COVID-19.

The V gene is TRBV21-1, the J gene TRBJ1-5; TRBD1, the table's D call, was not compared with the DNA. TRBV21-1 represents a pseudogene. The CDR3 length is 13 residues. The CDR3 sequence: CASSKGQNQPQHF. The CDR3 DNA is TGTGCCAGCAGCAAAGGACAGAATCAGCCCCAGCATTTT.

Details on this clone: At one boundary the junction diverges from the germline segment, which might be a read error. This rearrangement joins TRBV7-3 to TRBJ2-1; D unclear. CDR3 length: 13 amino acids. The V gene's germline CDR1 is SGHTA and CDR2 FQGTGA. CDR3 region: CASGLLGDREQFF. The DNA of the CDR3 is TGTGCCAGCGGCTTGTTGGGCGACCGTGAGCAGTTCTTC.

The rearrangement links TRBV5-5 to TRBJ1-1; TRBD1 is a possible D gene (5 bases). The germline CDR1 and CDR2 sequences are SGHKS and YYEKEE (reference sequence). This CDR3 region has 14 residues. The ends were cut back, 1 base at V and 1 base at J, with 8 bases in the middle. The CDR3 protein is CASSLRQPNTEAFF. The CDR3, as DNA: TGTGCCAGCAGCTTGAGACAGCCGAACACTGAAGCTTTCTTT.

This clone was seen a few times. The V and J genes are TRBV7-3 and TRBJ1-6; possible D gene TRBD1, 5 bases. Germline CDR1 SGHTA, CDR2 FQGTGA. V was clipped by 2 bases and J by 10 bases, with 12 bases between them. The CDR3 spans 14 residues. CDR3 in amino acids: CASSLYAGTSPLHF. The DNA of the CDR3 is TGTGCCAGCAGCTTATATGCGGGGACCTCACCCCTCCACTTT. Supplemented by reference TRBV7-3 and TRBJ1-6, the full variable domain reads GAGVSQTPSNKVTEKGKYVELRCDPISGHTALYWYRQSLGQGPEFLIYFQGTGAADDSGLPNDRFFAVRPEGSVSTLKIQRTERGDSAVYLCASSLYAGTSPLHFGNGTRLTVT.

In DNA, the CDR3 is TGTGCCAGCAGGGGCGGAGGTGGGGCCAACGTCCTGACTTTC. Its translation: CASRGGGGANVLTF. V gene TRBV28 combines with J gene TRBJ2-6, with D maybe TRBD2 (5 bases). The length of the CDR3 is 14 residues. V shed 6 bases and J shed 3 bases, with 9 bases lying between them. Per the germline V gene, CDR1 is MDHEN and CDR2 is SYDVKM. Full variable domain (remainder filled in from reference TRBV28 and TRBJ2-6): DVKVTQSSRYLVKRTGEKVFLECVQDMDHENMFWYRQDPGLGLRLIYFSYDVKMKEKGDIPEGYSVSREKKERFSLILESASTNQTSMYLCASRGGGGANVLTFGAGSRLTVL.

This sequence joins TRBV5-1 and TRBJ1-4, with a possible D match to TRBD1 (6 bases). Trimming removed 2 bases from V and 8 bases from J, with 13 bases in between. This CDR3 is 14 amino acids long. Germline CDR1 SGHRS, CDR2 YFSETQ. CDR3 sequence: CASSFQGQLEKLFF. In DNA form, the CDR3 reads TGCGCCAGCAGCTTCCAGGGACAATTAGAAAAACTGTTTTTT.

This chain links TRBV28 with TRBJ1-6; TRBD1 agrees at 9 bases. The CDR3 length is 16 residues. Trimming at V came to 3 bases and at J to 8 bases, leaving 8 bases not matched to a gene. Germline CDR1 is MDHEN and CDR2 is SYDVKM. The CDR3 reads CASSFIGTGSHSPLHF. The DNA of the CDR3 is TGTGCCAGCAGTTTTATCGGGACAGGGAGCCATTCACCCCTCCACTTT.

The chain joins TRBV3-1 (or the pseudogene TRBV3-2) to TRBJ1-2, with D possibly TRBD1 on 6 matching bases. This CDR3 has 13 amino acids. V was shortened by 3 bases and J by 12 bases, with 17 bases between the two germline ends. Germline CDR1 reads LGHDT; CDR2 reads YNNKEL (reference sequence). CDR3 nucleotides: TGTGCCAGCAGCCAGCGTACAGGGATGGGGAACACCTTC. This gives the protein CASSQRTGMGNTF.

The CDR3 region is CASSSGTSGIYEQYF. The DNA for the CDR3 is TGTGCCAGCAGCTCAGGGACTAGCGGGATTTACGAGCAGTACTTC. This chain joins TRBV28 and TRBJ2-7; 13 bases agree with TRBD2. The germline V gene has CDR1 MDHEN and CDR2 SYDVKM. The length of the CDR3 is 15 residues. J was trimmed by 4 bases and V by 6 bases; bases with no gene match: 6.

V is TRBV10-3 and J is TRBJ2-7; maybe TRBD1 (7 bases). This CDR3 has 14 amino acids. Trimming removed 8 bases from V and 4 bases from J, with 18 bases in between. Germline V gene data show CDR1 as ENHRY and CDR2 as SYGVKD. The CDR3 region is CAISKGGGAYEQYF. CDR3 sequence (DNA): TGTGCCATCTCAAAAGGAGGGGGCGCGTACGAGCAGTACTTC.

The chain combines TRBV30 with TRBJ1-2; 8 bases are shared with TRBD1. Per germline, CDR1 GTSNPN and CDR2 SVGIG (reference sequence). CDR3 length equals 11 residues. V gave up 3 bases and J gave up 8 bases; unmatched junction bases: 2. The CDR3 DNA reads TGTGCCTGGAGGACAGGGGTGGGCTACACCTTC. Translated, it gives CAWRTGVGYTF.

The chain couples TRBV19 to TRBJ1-4; 8 bases map to TRBD1. V was clipped by 4 bases and J by 0 bases; unmatched bases: 7. The CDR3 has 17 amino acids. The germline V gene has CDR1 LNHDA and CDR2 SQIVND (reference sequence). In DNA, the CDR3 is TGTGCCAGTAGTAGCCCGGGACAGGTCGCAACTAATGAAAAACTGTTTTTT. Translating gives CASSSPGQVATNEKLFF.

This clone was found a few times. The J gene is TRBJ1-3, the V gene TRBV23-1, with 7 nucleotides matching TRBD1. TRBV23-1 is flagged as an ORF with uncertain function. The CDR3 is 18 amino acids. After removal of 0 bases from V and 3 bases from J, the junction contained 11 bases not matched to a gene. The CDR3 DNA sequence: TGCGCCAGCAGTCAATCCAAAAAGGGGGCTAATTGTGGAAACACCATATATTTT. It codes for CASSQSKKGANCGNTIYF.

Here the CDR3 reads CASSPNLGNQPQHF. In DNA, the CDR3 is TGTGCCAGCAGCCCGAACTTGGGCAATCAGCCCCAGCATTTT. This chain links TRBV7-2 with TRBJ1-5; D is uncertain. The germline V gene has CDR1 SGHTA and CDR2 FQGNSA. V was clipped by 5 bases and J by 2 bases, with 10 bases between them. The CDR3 runs to 14 residues.

This clone turned up a few times. This chain uses TRBV5-8 with TRBJ1-6; tentative D call: TRBD1 (6 bases). With 0 bases removed from V and 9 bases from J, the gap between germline ends came to 16 bases. The CDR3 is 16 residues long. CDR1 and CDR2 (germline): SGHTS, YDEGEE. CDR3 loop: CASSLASLGAGSPLHF. For the CDR3, the DNA is TGTGCCAGCAGCTTGGCCAGTCTGGGGGCTGGTTCACCCCTCCACTTT. Based on the CDR3 plus reference TRBV5-8 and TRBJ1-6, the full variable domain is EAGVTQSPTHLIKTRGQQATLRCSPISGHTSVYWYQQALGLGLQFLLWYDEGEERNRGNFPPRFSGRQFPNYSSELNVNALELEDSALYLCASSLASLGAGSPLHFGNGTRLTVT.

The chain carries TRBV6-5 and TRBJ1-5, with no clear D. The germline CDR1 and CDR2 sequences are MNHEY and SVGAGI. V shed 4 bases and J shed 3 bases, with 10 bases lying between them. The CDR3 runs to 14 residues. CDR3 bases: TGTGCCAGCAGTTCGGCAGGTCTCAATCAGCCCCAGCATTTT. It encodes CASSSAGLNQPQHF.

The rearrangement links TRBV5-6 to TRBJ1-4, with D perhaps TRBD1 (5 bases). The CDR3 sequence is 13 residues long. Trimming pared 4 bases from V and 5 bases from J, leaving 9 bases between. Germline values: CDR1 SGHDT, CDR2 YYEEEE. CDR3 DNA: TGTGCCAGCAGCCCAAGACAGAATGAAAAACTGTTTTTT. Its translation: CASSPRQNEKLFF.

The chain links TRBV19 to TRBJ1-1, with 8 bases that match TRBD1. The junction had 10 bases not matched to a gene; V was cut back by 9 bases and J by 1 base. CDR3 size: 15 residues. CDR1 is LNHDA and CDR2 is SQIVND in the germline V gene (reference sequence). CDR3 loop: CASDGQGGSNTEAFF. The DNA for the CDR3 is TGTGCCAGCGATGGACAGGGCGGGTCGAACACTGAAGCTTTCTTT.

The J gene is TRBJ2-2, the V gene TRBV11-3; possibly TRBD1 for D (6 bases). The germline V gene encodes CDR1 SGHNT and CDR2 YENEEA. There are 17 residues in the CDR3. V was trimmed by 6 bases and J by 2 bases, leaving 19 bases between them. This CDR3 reads CASSWSLTGQNTGELFF. CDR3 DNA sequence: TGTGCCAGCAGTTGGTCATTAACAGGGCAAAACACCGGGGAGCTGTTTTTT. The full variable domain, rest sourced from reference TRBV11-3 and TRBJ2-2, is EAGVVQSPRYKIIEKKQPVAFWCNPISGHNTLYWYLQNLGQGPELLIRYENEEAVDDSQLPKDRFSAERLKGVDSTLKIQPAELGDSAVYLCASSWSLTGQNTGELFFGEGSRLTVL.

The chain recombines TRBV5-1 with TRBJ2-2, with TRBD1 identical over 10 bases. The ends lost 0 bases at V and 2 bases at J; junction bases unmatched: 7. Germline V gene lookup returns CDR1 SGHRS and CDR2 YFSETQ. The CDR3 sequence is 18 residues long. CDR3: CASSLVPGTGDNTGELFF. The CDR3 DNA reads as TGCGCCAGCAGCTTGGTCCCCGGGACAGGGGATAACACCGGGGAGCTGTTTTTT.

This clone was counted between two and nine times. This chain connects TRBV11-3 to TRBJ2-2; tentatively, D is TRBD2 (6 bases). Germline loops: CDR1 SGHNT, CDR2 YENEEA. Trimming stripped 1 base from V and 5 bases from J, with 8 bases between. The CDR3 is made up of 14 amino acids. CDR3: CASSLVGRTGELFF. CDR3 in DNA: TGTGCCAGCAGCTTAGTGGGGAGGACCGGGGAGCTGTTTTTT.

The chain couples TRBV5-8 to TRBJ1-1; the D is unclear. Between the trimmed V and J ends, which lost 0 bases and 6 bases, there was a span of 18 bases. The CDR3 is made up of 16 amino acids. CDR1 is SGHTS, CDR2 YDEGEE, per germline. CDR3 bases: TGTGCCAGCAGCTTGGCCTCTGCGGGGATGACTGCTGAAGCTTTCTTT. The encoded protein is CASSLASAGMTAEAFF.